Shown below are 2 T cell receptor beta chains from a single sample sequenced in a study of blood T cell repertoires in COVID-19. The method was immunoSEQ multiplex PCR; TCRdb's version includes in-frame clones alone and lacks a portion of them. This table holds approximately 47,000 clones, 80% to 90% found once. Sequenced input: peripheral blood. Source of these receptors: a human donor with active COVID-19. The donor label of this sample is uncertain.

The sample holds one count of this clone. This chain uses TRBV7-3 with TRBJ2-3, with TRBD2 matching over 8 bases. This CDR3 is 17 amino acids long. The junction had 10 bases not matched to a gene; V was cut back by 5 bases and J by 0 bases. Germline CDR1 reads SGHTA; CDR2 reads FQGTGA. CDR3: CASSQGTSSGSTDTQYF. The DNA for the CDR3 is TGTGCCAGCAGCCAAGGGACTTCTAGCGGGAGCACAGATACGCAGTATTTT.

The chain is built from TRBV6-6 and TRBJ2-1; D is ambiguous. V lost 5 bases, J lost 6 bases, and 5 bases lay in between. Per germline, CDR1 MNHNY and CDR2 SVGAGI (reference sequence). The CDR3 is made up of 11 amino acids. Written as DNA, the CDR3 is TGTGCCAGCAGTGGAGCCAATGAGCAGTTCTTC. This gives the protein CASSGANEQFF.